The 28 T cell receptor beta chains below all came from one sample that was sequenced in a study of blood T cell repertoires in COVID-19. Sequencing was performed with immunoSEQ multiplex PCR; in TCRdb, only in-frame clones are kept and a portion is missing. The sample lists roughly 300,000 clones, approximately 86% occurring once. The sequenced material came from peripheral blood. Every receptor here comes from a man aged 18-30 years with active or convalescent COVID-19.

The V gene is TRBV11-2, the J gene TRBJ1-2; 7 bases fit TRBD1. CDR1 is SGHAT and CDR2 is FQNNGV in the germline V gene. This CDR3 is built from 13 residues. The V segment lost 3 bases and the J segment 6 bases; nucleotides outside the gene matches: 4. The CDR3 DNA follows: TGTGCCAGCAGCTTCGGGACAGACGATGGCTACACCTTC. This gives the protein CASSFGTDDGYTF.

The chain combines TRBV27 with TRBJ1-2; D is perhaps TRBD1 (5 bases). CDR3 length equals 14 residues. The ends were cut back, 2 bases at V and 3 bases at J, with 10 bases in the middle. Per the germline V gene, CDR1 is MNHEY and CDR2 is SMNVEV (reference sequence). CDR3 DNA sequence: TGTGCCAGCAGTTTAGCGGGGGACTACTATGGCTACACCTTC. This sequence encodes CASSLAGDYYGYTF.

The chain uses TRBV19 and TRBJ2-6; possible D gene TRBD1, 6 bases. V was pared by 7 bases and J by 3 bases, with 19 bases between. Germline loops: CDR1 LNHDA, CDR2 SQIVND (reference sequence). This CDR3 is built from 17 residues. This chain's CDR3 is CASKRPGADGGANVLTF. CDR3 nucleotide sequence: TGTGCCAGTAAGAGACCAGGGGCGGACGGTGGGGCCAACGTCCTGACTTTC.

The CDR3 is CASSPRSGGAKNIQYF. The DNA of the CDR3 is TGTGCCAGCAGCCCCAGGAGCGGGGGTGCCAAAAACATTCAGTACTTC. V is TRBV3-1 (or the pseudogene TRBV3-2) and J is TRBJ2-4; 8 bases agree with TRBD2. Germline CDR1 is LGHDT and CDR2 is YNNKEL (reference sequence). V shed 4 bases and J 1 base; nucleotides not matched to a gene: 6. The CDR3 is 16 residues long.

On this clone: Relative to the germline gene, one junction end is altered; a read error may explain this. J is TRBJ2-3 and V is TRBV5-6, with 10 bases matching TRBD2. The CDR3 has 13 amino acids. Germline loops: CDR1 SGHDT, CDR2 YYEEEE. CDR3 nucleotides: TGTGCCAGCACCGATATCGGTCGTAGCGGGGGGTCGTTT. Its protein product is CASTDIGRSGGSF.

This clone was detected only a few times. The chain carries TRBV7-3 and TRBJ1-1, with 8 bases aligning to TRBD1. The CDR3 spans 16 residues. V lost 2 bases and J lost 8; bases outside the gene matches: 13. The germline V gene encodes CDR1 SGHTA and CDR2 FQGTGA. CDR3 protein: CASSLLRQGRGQEAFF. The CDR3 DNA follows: TGTGCCAGCAGCTTACTACGACAGGGGAGGGGTCAGGAAGCTTTCTTT.

This chain links TRBV6-2 or TRBV6-3 with TRBJ1-5, with TRBD1 as a possible D gene (6 bases). Germline V lookup: CDR1 MNHEY, CDR2 SVGEGT. V dropped 6 bases and J dropped 0 bases, with 12 bases sitting between them. CDR3 length: 15 amino acids. CDR3 DNA: TGTGCCAGCAGCCAGGGACACGTTAGCAATCAGCCCCAGCATTTT. This sequence encodes CASSQGHVSNQPQHF.

This clone has a handful of counts. The rearrangement uses TRBV5-1 and TRBJ2-2, with D possibly matching TRBD1 (6 bases). CDR1 and CDR2 from the germline V gene are SGHRS and YFSETQ. This CDR3 is built from 15 residues. Trimming cost V 3 bases and J 1 base, with 10 bases left between them. In DNA, the CDR3 is TGCGCCAGCAGCTCGCAACAGGGGAACACCGGGGAGCTGTTTTTT. Translating it yields CASSSQQGNTGELFF.

This clone has a single count. CDR3 nucleotides: TGTGCCAGCAGTGACAGGGGCTACGAGCAGTACTTC. It translates to CASSDRGYEQYF. The V and J genes are TRBV6-1 and TRBJ2-7, with a possible D match to TRBD1 (6 bases). Germline CDR1 reads MNHNS; CDR2 reads SASEGT. V was clipped by 3 bases and J by 3 bases, with 6 bases between them. The CDR3 sequence is 12 residues long.

V is TRBV4-2 and J is TRBJ1-6; a possible D gene is TRBD1 (6 bases). The CDR3 has 16 residues. In germline, CDR1 is LGHNA, CDR2 YNFKEQ. Trimming removed 1 base at V and 8 bases at J, with 15 bases between. The CDR3 DNA reads as TGTGCCAGCAGCCAAGCCCCGACAGGAAGGGATTCACCCCTCCACTTT. This encodes CASSQAPTGRDSPLHF.

V usage is TRBV10-3 and J usage is TRBJ1-2; possible D gene TRBD1, 5 bases. Between the trimmed V and J ends, which lost 1 base and 1 base, there was a span of 13 bases. The CDR3 runs to 16 residues. From germline, CDR1 is ENHRY and CDR2 SYGVKD. The CDR3: CAISEWGELINYGYTF. As DNA, the CDR3 is TGTGCCATCAGTGAGTGGGGGGAATTGATTAACTATGGCTACACCTTC.

This chain connects TRBV5-4 to TRBJ1-4, with 7 nucleotides matching TRBD1. Germline-derived CDR1 and CDR2 are SGHNT and YYREEE (reference sequence). This CDR3 has 14 amino acids. Trimming removed 1 base from V and 5 bases from J; junction bases left unmatched: 2. CDR3 DNA: TGTGCCAGCAGCTTGAGACAGGGAAATGAAAAACTGTTTTTT. This gives the protein CASSLRQGNEKLFF.

In its sample, this clone was seen a few times. The chain has TRBV7-9 and TRBJ1-5, with 7 bases aligning to TRBD1. The CDR3 runs to 16 residues. Germline-derived CDR1 and CDR2 are SEHNR and FQNEAQ (reference sequence). After removal of 0 bases from V and 5 bases from J, the junction contained 7 bases not matched to a gene. CDR3 DNA sequence: TGTGCCAGCAGCTTAGCTTCGGGACAGCTCGATCAGCCCCAGCATTTT. The encoded protein is CASSLASGQLDQPQHF.

The chain carries TRBV5-1 and TRBJ2-1, with 10 bases fitting TRBD1. This CDR3 comprises 16 residues. Germline V gene data show CDR1 as SGHRS and CDR2 as YFSETQ. V lost 3 bases, J lost 4 bases, and 7 bases stayed unmatched. CDR3 region: CASSSPGQGTYNEQFF. CDR3 in DNA: TGCGCCAGCAGCTCCCCGGGACAGGGGACGTACAATGAGCAGTTCTTC.

V and J are TRBV4-1 and TRBJ1-4; unclear D gene. This CDR3 spans 15 amino acids. Germline V lookup: CDR1 MGHRA, CDR2 YSYEKL. Trimming removed 0 bases at V and 4 bases at J, with 9 bases between. The CDR3 DNA reads TGCGCCAGCAGCCAAGATCGGCGGAGTAATGAAAAACTGTTTTTT. This sequence encodes CASSQDRRSNEKLFF.

The chain uses TRBV5-6 and TRBJ2-5; no firm D call. The CDR3 loop spans 13 amino acids. The V end was cut by 2 bases, the J end by 1 base, with 6 bases between. Germline CDR1 SGHDT, CDR2 YYEEEE. The CDR3 reads CASSFNFQETQYF. CDR3 coding DNA: TGTGCCAGCAGCTTTAACTTCCAAGAGACCCAGTACTTC.

The chain is built from TRBV10-1 and TRBJ2-7; unclear D gene. Germline V gene lookup returns CDR1 WNHNN and CDR2 SYGVQD (reference sequence). Deletions cut 3 bases from V and 5 bases from J, with 11 bases between. The CDR3 runs 13 residues. The CDR3 here is CASSEKIPDEQYF. The CDR3 coding sequence is TGCGCCAGCAGTGAAAAAATCCCCGACGAGCAGTACTTC.

The chain is built from TRBV5-5 and TRBJ1-5, with D possibly matching TRBD1 (5 bases). Per germline, CDR1 SGHKS and CDR2 YYEKEE (reference sequence). The CDR3 has 17 residues. The V and J ends lost 0 bases and 4 bases respectively, with 17 bases between them. CDR3 residues: CASSLGQYPRVNQPQHF. CDR3 nucleotide sequence: TGTGCCAGCAGCTTGGGACAGTACCCCAGGGTAAATCAGCCCCAGCATTTT.

The chain recombines TRBV27 with TRBJ2-5; 9 bases are a match to TRBD1. Germline assignment: CDR1 MNHEY and CDR2 SMNVEV (reference sequence). V shed 5 bases, J shed 5 bases, and the junction held 9 bases outside the gene matches. The CDR3 runs 15 residues. The CDR3 sequence: CASSANRGLMETQYF. CDR3 bases: TGTGCCAGCAGTGCAAACAGGGGGCTGATGGAGACCCAGTACTTC.

The V gene is TRBV2, the J gene TRBJ2-7; 9 positions match TRBD2. Looked up from germline, CDR1 is SNHLY and CDR2 is FYNNEI. The CDR3 sequence is 17 residues long. The V segment lost 4 bases and the J segment 0 bases; nucleotides outside the gene matches: 10. CDR3 coding DNA: TGTGCCAGCAGTGGGACTAGCGCCCCGAGGAGCTCCTACGAGCAGTACTTC. Translating it yields CASSGTSAPRSSYEQYF.

This chain links TRBV24-1 with TRBJ2-1, with TRBD2 identical over 9 bases. J gave up 9 bases and V 5 bases, and 4 bases lay outside the gene matches. Germline V lookup: CDR1 KGHDR, CDR2 SFDVKD. The CDR3 is made up of 13 amino acids. The CDR3 protein is CATSAASGVEQFF. CDR3 DNA: TGTGCCACCAGTGCCGCTAGCGGGGTTGAGCAGTTCTTC.

V usage is TRBV6-1 and J usage is TRBJ2-3, with D possibly TRBD2 on 5 matching bases. CDR3 length equals 15 residues. Trimming cost V 2 bases and J 1 base, with 10 bases left between them. Per the germline V gene, CDR1 is MNHNS and CDR2 is SASEGT. The CDR3 loop reads CASSELDFGTDTQYF. DNA of the CDR3: TGTGCCAGCAGTGAATTGGACTTTGGCACAGATACGCAGTATTTT.

J is TRBJ2-3 and V is TRBV19; possible D gene TRBD1, 5 bases. V lost 2 bases and J lost 0, with 18 bases in between. Germline loops: CDR1 LNHDA, CDR2 SQIVND (reference sequence). The CDR3 sequence is 18 residues long. CDR3 protein: CASSIIGVRTSSTDTQYF. CDR3 in DNA: TGTGCCAGTAGTATAATAGGGGTCCGCACATCTAGCACAGATACGCAGTATTTT.

The rearrangement uses TRBV2 and TRBJ2-3; 7 bases align to TRBD2. Germline lookup yields CDR1 SNHLY and CDR2 FYNNEI. Trimming took 1 base from V and 6 from J; bases not matched to a gene: 4. This CDR3 has 14 amino acids. The CDR3 DNA follows: TGTGCCAGCAGTGAAGGGGACTACACCGATACGCAGTATTTT. Protein product: CASSEGDYTDTQYF.

The J gene is TRBJ2-2, the V gene TRBV2; no clear D. The V end lost 10 bases, the J end lost 0 bases, and 12 bases lay between the germline ends. This CDR3 region has 14 residues. Germline CDR1 SNHLY, CDR2 FYNNEI. CDR3 in amino acids: CAKKVLANTGELFF. In DNA form, the CDR3 reads TGTGCCAAGAAGGTCCTAGCGAACACCGGGGAGCTGTTTTTT.

The genes are TRBV20-1 and TRBJ1-4; D not certain. The V and J ends lost 3 bases and 5 bases respectively, with 10 bases between them. Germline CDR1 DFQATT, CDR2 SNEGSKA (reference sequence). This CDR3 region has 13 residues. CDR3 protein: CSASSGKNEKLFF. DNA for the CDR3: TGCAGTGCTAGTAGCGGGAAGAATGAAAAACTGTTTTTT.

This chain joins TRBV25-1 and TRBJ2-3, with D unresolved. Trimming shortened V by 5 bases and J by 5 bases, and 5 bases separated the two germline ends. The CDR3 consists of 11 residues. Per the germline V gene, CDR1 is MGHDK and CDR2 is SYGVNS. The CDR3 DNA is TGTGCCAGCAGTTACAGAGATACGCAGTATTTT. It yields the protein CASSYRDTQYF.

The chain combines TRBV7-8 with TRBJ2-6; no firm D call. The CDR3 runs 17 residues. With 0 bases removed from V and 0 bases from J, the gap between germline ends came to 9 bases. Germline CDR1 is SGHVS and CDR2 is FQNEAQ. The CDR3, as DNA: TGTGCCAGCAGCTTAGCGCTTTCGCGCTCTGGGGCCAACGTCCTGACTTTC. Residues: CASSLALSRSGANVLTF.